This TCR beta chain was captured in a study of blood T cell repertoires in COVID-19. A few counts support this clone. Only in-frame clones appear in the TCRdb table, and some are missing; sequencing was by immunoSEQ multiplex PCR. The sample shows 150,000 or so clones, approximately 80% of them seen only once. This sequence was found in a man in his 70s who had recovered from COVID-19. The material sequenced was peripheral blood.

The CDR3 DNA reads TGTGCCAGCAGCCTGACCCGGGACAGCAACGCCTATGGCTACACCTTC. Its translation is CASSLTRDSNAYGYTF. The chain is built from TRBV7-2 and TRBJ1-2, with 7 bases matching TRBD1. Trimming at V came to 5 bases and at J to 4 bases, leaving 13 bases not matched to a gene. This CDR3 is 16 amino acids long. CDR1 and CDR2 (germline): SGHTA, FQGNSA.